This record concerns one T cell receptor (beta chain) sequence. Authors' analysis steps: Reference gene primer amplification gave nucleated cell count estimates. Sequencing was performed with immunoSEQ multiplex PCR; in TCRdb, only in-frame clones are kept and a portion is missing. V and J calls plus clone size are reproduced from that table; the DNA served to infer D and trimming. The table shows some 190,000 clones, with less than 85% occurring only once. This sample was included in a study of blood T cell repertoires in COVID-19. Study-wide background: COVID-19 samples, acute and convalescent, were from the United States, Italy and Spain. PBMCs, B-cell-depleted T cells, or T cells were the source of the cDNA or gDNA that made up the material.

This clonotype was sampled from a woman aged 80 or over with active or convalescent COVID-19. The sequenced sample consisted of peripheral blood.

As DNA, the CDR3 is TGTGCCAGTAGTCTGGGACAGTTCAATTCACCCCTCCACTTT. Protein: CASSLGQFNSPLHF. V gene TRBV19 combines with J gene TRBJ1-6, with TRBD1 matching over 7 bases. V gave up 5 bases and J gave up 7 bases; unmatched junction bases: 5. From germline, CDR1 is LNHDA and CDR2 SQIVND (reference sequence). The CDR3 has 14 amino acids.